A selection of T cell receptor beta chains follows, all from one sample in a study of T cell repertoires in cytomegalovirus infection. TCRdb passed the reads through MiXCR, listing each CDR3 protein once. The repertoire includes about 310,000 distinct CDR3 sequences, roughly 25% of them detected once, and 13% sits in the top ten. Antigens for these TCRs are unknown. Source: cultured PBMCs, taken from culture after CMV antigen stimulation. These receptors came from a human donor in good health (CMV status not recorded). Some clones in this sample may be carry-over from other donors' samples. Both conserved end residues are part of each CDR3. The D gene is left open where the match is weak. Only some rows state a clone size, as once, few, many or a class for expanded clones.

j_gene,abundance,v_gene,d_gene,CDR3nt,CDR3aa
TRBJ2-2,-,TRBV18,TRBD2,TGTGCCAGCTCATCGCGACTAGCGGACACGAACACCGGGGAGCTGTTTTTT,CASSSRLADTNTGELFF
TRBJ2-3,few,TRBV20-1,TRBD2,TGCAGTGCTCCAAGGACTAGCGGTTACACAGATACGCAGTATTTT,CSAPRTSGYTDTQYF
TRBJ1-5,-,TRBV29-1,-,TGCAGCGTCGCAGGGTTGGGTAGCAATCAGCCCCAGCATTTT,CSVAGLGSNQPQHF
TRBJ1-5,few,TRBV7-9,-,TGTGCCAGCAGCTTAGGCGTAGGGGTTGGTCAGCCCCAGCATTTT,CASSLGVGVGQPQHF
TRBJ1-6,-,TRBV10-3,-,TGTGCCATCAGTGATTATGGACGGGATAATTCACCCCTCCACTTT,CAISDYGRDNSPLHF
TRBJ1-4,many,TRBV7-8,-,TGTGCCAGCAGCTTCCGGGCCTCTAATGAAAAACTGTTTTTT,CASSFRASNEKLFF
TRBJ2-1,few,TRBV6-2/TRBV6-3,-,TGTGCCAGCAGTTACTCGTCCTACAACGGGCAGTTCTTC,CASSYSSYNGQFF
TRBJ1-2,many,TRBV7-2,-,TGTGCCAGCAGCTTAGTATCGGTTATTGGAGGCTACACCTTC,CASSLVSVIGGYTF
TRBJ2-5,-,TRBV10-3,TRBD1,TGTGCCATCAGCCAAGACAGGGTTGCGACCCAGTACTTC,CAISQDRVATQYF
TRBJ2-1,-,TRBV4-1,-,TGCGCCAGCAGCCAAGATAGGGCTGAGGCGGTAGGGAACAATGAGCAGTTCTTC,CASSQDRAEAVGNNEQFF
TRBJ2-1,-,TRBV11-2,TRBD1,TGTGCCAGCAGCTTAGACCGGGACAGGGTCAATGAGCAGTTCTTC,CASSLDRDRVNEQFF
TRBJ2-7,few,TRBV7-2,TRBD2,TGTGCCAGCAGCCGCGGACTAGCGGGAAGTGAGCAGTACTTC,CASSRGLAGSEQYF
TRBJ2-1,few,TRBV7-2,-,TGTGCCAGCAGCCCCCAGCCCGGGCTAGCCGGACTTTTCTCGGGGGAGCAGTTCTTC,CASSPQPGLAGLFSGEQFF
TRBJ2-2,-,TRBV30,TRBD2,TGTGCCTGGAGTTCCCGTGGGGGGGTACACACCGGGGAGCTGTTTTTT,CAWSSRGGVHTGELFF
TRBJ1-1,-,TRBV5-6,-,TGTGCCAGCAGCTTGTTAGTAGGGCTGAACACTGAAGCTTTCTTT,CASSLLVGLNTEAFF
TRBJ2-1,-,TRBV7-2,-,TGTGCCAGCAGTTCCCTTAGGTACTCCTACAATGAGCAGTTCTTC,CASSSLRYSYNEQFF
TRBJ1-5,many,TRBV7-2,-,TGTGCCAGCAGCCCCCAGGGTGTTGATCAGCCCCAGCATTTT,CASSPQGVDQPQHF
TRBJ2-1,many,TRBV27,TRBD2,TGTGCCAGCAGTTACAGCGGGGGACCTTACAATGAGCAGTTCTTC,CASSYSGGPYNEQFF
TRBJ1-4,few,TRBV25-1,-,TGTGCCAGCAGTGAAGGAGGGGGTTTGGGTGAAAAACTGTTTTTT,CASSEGGGLGEKLFF